The 27 T cell receptor beta chains in this list originate from one sample, sequenced in a study of blood T cell repertoires in COVID-19 (dated by TCRdb to the early 2020s). Library creation used the immunoSEQ multiplex PCR assay. The immuneACCESS repertoire file appears here via TCRdb, limited to in-frame rearrangements. These files lack a portion of the clones; in checked studies, under half of the deficit traces to unresolved V genes, and the cause of the others is not known. The sample contains some 270,000 clones, about nine tenths of them found a single time. Around 1.5% of the sample lies in the top ten. Source material: peripheral blood. These receptor sequences come from a woman aged 55-69 years who had recovered from COVID-19.

The chain carries TRBV29-1 and TRBJ2-5, with TRBD2 matching 10 bases. V lost 3 bases, J lost 4 bases, and 2 bases stayed unmatched. Per germline, CDR1 SQVTM and CDR2 ANQGSEA. CDR3 size: 13 residues. CDR3 nucleotides: TGCAGCGTTGAGGCTAGCGGGGGAGAGACCCAGTACTTC. Translating it yields CSVEASGGETQYF.

The chain has TRBV7-3 and TRBJ2-7; 8 bases map to TRBD2. Trimming removed 3 bases from V and 6 bases from J; junction bases left unmatched: 7. The germline gives CDR1 SGHTA, CDR2 FQGTGA. The CDR3 is 14 amino acids. CDR3 sequence reads: CASSFGTSPSEQYF. The DNA for the CDR3 is TGTGCCAGCAGCTTCGGGACTAGTCCCTCCGAGCAGTACTTC.

The count of this clone is one. The V and J genes are TRBV5-1 and TRBJ2-1; TRBD2 might be the D (6 bases). The CDR3 is 14 residues long. Trimming pared 0 bases from V and 9 bases from J, leaving 13 bases between. The germline V gene encodes CDR1 SGHRS and CDR2 YFSETQ. The CDR3 DNA reads TGCGCCAGCAGCTTGGGGACTACACCCGGTGAGCAGTTCTTC. Protein: CASSLGTTPGEQFF.

The V gene is TRBV4-2, the J gene TRBJ2-1; D gene uncertain. V was pared by 3 bases and J by 5 bases, with 14 bases between. The CDR3 contains 15 residues. Germline V lookup: CDR1 LGHNA, CDR2 YNFKEQ. The CDR3, as DNA: TGTGCCAGCAGCCATACAGAAGGATACCACAATGAGCAGTTCTTC. It is translated as CASSHTEGYHNEQFF.

The genes are TRBV18 and TRBJ2-1; 7 bases are a match to TRBD2. Germline V gene data show CDR1 as KGHSH and CDR2 as LQKENI. The CDR3 is made up of 16 amino acids. Losses at the gene ends were 6 bases for V and 6 bases for J; bases not matched to a gene: 14. The CDR3 region is CASSPGPGRVPNEQFF. For the CDR3, the DNA is TGTGCCAGCTCCCCGGGCCCAGGGAGGGTCCCCAATGAGCAGTTCTTC.

This clone turned up a few times. The V gene is TRBV19, the J gene TRBJ1-1, with 9 bases matching TRBD1. The CDR3 has 15 residues. Trimming cost V 5 bases and J 1 base; bases outside gene matches: 5. Germline assignment: CDR1 LNHDA and CDR2 SQIVND (reference sequence). CDR3 protein: CASSEQGAGNTEAFF. Here the CDR3 DNA reads TGTGCCAGTAGTGAACAGGGGGCCGGGAACACTGAAGCTTTCTTT.

The chain is built from TRBV9 and TRBJ2-1; TRBD1 aligns across 8 bases. This CDR3 comprises 14 residues. CDR1 is SGDLS and CDR2 is YYNGEE in the germline V gene. The V segment lost 3 bases and the J segment 5 bases; nucleotides outside the gene matches: 4. In DNA, the CDR3 is TGTGCCAGCAGCGGAAGGACAGGGAACAATGAGCAGTTCTTC. It yields the protein CASSGRTGNNEQFF.

This chain links TRBV9 with TRBJ1-4; possible D gene TRBD1, 5 bases. The CDR3 has 12 amino acids. From germline, CDR1 is SGDLS and CDR2 YYNGEE. V gave up 3 bases and J gave up 13 bases, with 13 bases separating them. CDR3 residues: CASSGQKAGLFF. The CDR3 nucleotides are TGTGCCAGCAGCGGACAGAAAGCGGGACTGTTTTTT.

This clone was seen once. The rearrangement links TRBV18 to TRBJ2-3; 8 nucleotides line up with TRBD2. Germline V lookup: CDR1 KGHSH, CDR2 LQKENI. The V and J ends lost 4 bases and 2 bases, in that order; junction bases with no gene match: 5. The CDR3 loop spans 15 amino acids. CDR3 DNA sequence: TGTGCCAGCTCACTTGGACTAGCTACCACAGATACGCAGTATTTT. It yields the protein CASSLGLATTDTQYF.

In the case of this clone: This same CDR3 is encoded by further DNA sequences in the sample. This chain connects TRBV4-1 to TRBJ2-5; TRBD2 agrees at 11 bases. Germline lookup yields CDR1 MGHRA and CDR2 YSYEKL. This CDR3 is built from 18 residues. With 1 base clipped from V and 2 bases from J, the junction kept 9 bases outside the gene matches. The CDR3 region is CASSQGPSGGSGQETQYF. CDR3 bases: TGCGCCAGCAGCCAAGGCCCTAGCGGGGGGAGTGGGCAAGAGACCCAGTACTTC.

The CDR3 sequence is CASSFGLAADNEQFF. Written as DNA, the CDR3 is TGTGCCAGCAGCTTTGGACTAGCGGCGGACAATGAGCAGTTCTTC. The chain combines TRBV7-3 with TRBJ2-1, with 10 positions matching TRBD2. CDR3 size: 15 residues. Looked up from germline, CDR1 is SGHTA and CDR2 is FQGTGA. The trim removed 3 bases at V and 5 bases at J, leaving 4 bases unmatched. Variable domain in full (rest from reference TRBV7-3 and TRBJ2-1): GAGVSQTPSNKVTEKGKYVELRCDPISGHTALYWYRQSLGQGPEFLIYFQGTGAADDSGLPNDRFFAVRPEGSVSTLKIQRTERGDSAVYLCASSFGLAADNEQFFGPGTRLTVL.

This clone was detected only a few times. CDR3 residues: CASSKTQEGEKLFF. Written as DNA, the CDR3 is TGTGCCAGCAGCAAGACACAGGAGGGTGAAAAACTGTTTTTT. The rearrangement uses TRBV28 and TRBJ1-4, with D possibly matching TRBD1 (5 bases). Per the germline V gene, CDR1 is MDHEN and CDR2 is SYDVKM. The V end lost 6 bases, the J end lost 7 bases, and 15 bases lay between the germline ends. This CDR3 region has 14 residues.

V usage is TRBV24-1 and J usage is TRBJ1-1; D not certain. V lost 2 bases and J 2 bases, leaving 8 bases between the germline ends. The V gene's germline CDR1 is KGHDR and CDR2 SFDVKD. The CDR3 length is 14 residues. The CDR3 protein is CATSDSRGNTEAFF. CDR3 DNA: TGTGCCACCAGTGATTCGCGGGGAAACACTGAAGCTTTCTTT.

This sequence joins TRBV5-1 and TRBJ1-6; TRBD1 matches at 7 bases. The V gene end was trimmed by 7 bases and the J gene end by 5 bases; junction bases not matched to a gene: 9. The CDR3 is 15 residues long. Per germline, CDR1 SGHRS and CDR2 YFSETQ. The DNA for the CDR3 is TGCGCCAGCGGGGTGGGACAGCTCGATAATTCACCCCTCCACTTT. This encodes CASGVGQLDNSPLHF. Looking up the rest from reference TRBV5-1 and TRBJ1-6 gives the full variable domain: KAGVTQTPRYLIKTRGQQVTLSCSPISGHRSVSWYQQTPGQGLQFLFEYFSETQRNKGNFPGRFSGRQFSNSRSEMNVSTLELGDSALYLCASGVGQLDNSPLHFGNGTRLTVT.

The chain employs TRBV18 and TRBJ2-7, with 7 bases fitting TRBD1. Looked up from germline, CDR1 is KGHSH and CDR2 is LQKENI. J was trimmed by 4 bases and V by 0 bases; bases with no gene match: 9. The CDR3 is 16 residues long. The CDR3 spells CASSPPSGDRRYEQYF. Here the CDR3 DNA reads TGTGCCAGCTCACCACCTTCTGGGGACAGAAGATACGAGCAGTACTTC.

This chain connects TRBV19 to TRBJ1-3; 12 nucleotides line up with TRBD1. J gave up 3 bases and V 7 bases, and 7 bases lay outside the gene matches. Germline V gene lookup returns CDR1 LNHDA and CDR2 SQIVND (reference sequence). This CDR3 comprises 16 residues. The CDR3 loop reads CASTWGQGAIGNTIYF. The CDR3 bases are TGTGCCAGTACGTGGGGACAGGGGGCGATTGGAAACACCATATATTTT.

This chain uses TRBV7-6 with TRBJ2-2, with D possibly being TRBD1 (5 bases). This CDR3 contains 15 residues. Germline V gives CDR1 SGHVS, CDR2 FNYEAQ. V was pared by 3 bases and J by 0 bases, with 8 bases between. The CDR3 sequence: CASSFQGSNTGELFF. DNA for the CDR3: TGTGCCAGCAGCTTTCAGGGATCGAACACCGGGGAGCTGTTTTTT.

The CDR3 protein is CATLPRERGQETQYF. CDR3 coding DNA: TGTGCCACCCTCCCGCGGGAGAGGGGACAAGAGACCCAGTACTTC. The rearrangement joins TRBV10-3 to TRBJ2-5; 7 nucleotides match TRBD2. In germline, CDR1 is ENHRY, CDR2 SYGVKD. This CDR3 is 15 amino acids long. Trimming removed 10 bases from V and 2 bases from J; junction bases left unmatched: 13.

The chain employs TRBV7-9 and TRBJ1-5; perhaps TRBD1 as D (6 bases). V was shortened by 1 base and J by 7 bases, with 11 bases between the two germline ends. The CDR3 is made up of 14 amino acids. CDR1 is SEHNR, CDR2 FQNEAQ, per germline (reference sequence). CDR3 sequence: CASSLGQDPQPQHF. Here the CDR3 DNA reads TGTGCCAGCAGCTTAGGACAGGACCCACAGCCCCAGCATTTT.

The gene calls are TRBV2 and TRBJ2-7; possible D gene TRBD2, 6 bases. Trimming removed 9 bases at V and 3 bases at J, with 21 bases between. Germline V gives CDR1 SNHLY, CDR2 FYNNEI. The CDR3 contains 15 residues. The CDR3 loop is CASYYPGLSFYEQYF. Written as DNA, the CDR3 is TGTGCCAGTTATTATCCGGGACTTTCCTTCTACGAGCAGTACTTC. The entire variable domain, with the rest obtained from reference TRBV2 and TRBJ2-7, is as follows: EPEVTQTPSHQVTQMGQEVILRCVPISNHLYFYWYRQILGQKVEFLVSFYNNEISEKSEIFDDQFSVERPDGSNFTLKIRSTKLEDSAMYFCASYYPGLSFYEQYFGPGTRLTVT.

This chain joins TRBV29-1 and TRBJ2-1; D is possibly TRBD1 (6 bases). The V end was cut by 4 bases, the J end by 1 base, with 14 bases between. Germline CDR1 and CDR2: SQVTM and ANQGSEA. The CDR3 is 15 amino acids. CDR3 sequence (DNA): TGCAGCGTTGGGGTGGGGACATCTTCCTACAATGAGCAGTTCTTC. Translating gives CSVGVGTSSYNEQFF.

This sequence joins TRBV7-2 and TRBJ1-4; TRBD1 might be the D (5 bases). Between the trimmed V and J ends, which lost 2 bases and 1 base, there was a span of 8 bases. This CDR3 has 15 amino acids. Germline CDR1 reads SGHTA; CDR2 reads FQGNSA. The CDR3 region is CASSLWGGTNEKLFF. For the CDR3, the DNA is TGTGCCAGCAGCTTATGGGGCGGAACTAATGAAAAACTGTTTTTT.

This chain connects TRBV5-4 to TRBJ1-1; D is undetermined. Trimming removed 4 bases from V and 8 bases from J, with 15 bases in between. There are 13 residues in the CDR3. Germline lookup yields CDR1 SGHNT and CDR2 YYREEE (reference sequence). The CDR3 DNA reads TGTGCCAGCAGCACATTCCCGGGGTCGGAAGCTTTCTTT. This translates into CASSTFPGSEAFF.

J is TRBJ1-6 and V is TRBV2; unclear D gene. The CDR3 runs 13 residues. The germline V and J ends were trimmed by 2 bases and 7 bases, with 6 bases remaining between them. Germline loops: CDR1 SNHLY, CDR2 FYNNEI. DNA of the CDR3: TGTGCCAGCAGTGAAACGGGGAATTCACCCCTCCACTTT. Translated: CASSETGNSPLHF.

The CDR3 sequence: CASSSPSYSYEQYF. CDR3 coding DNA: TGCGCCAGCAGCTCGCCGAGCTACTCCTACGAGCAGTACTTC. The chain combines TRBV5-1 with TRBJ2-7; D gene uncertain. V lost 3 bases and J lost 0, with 10 bases in between. This CDR3 has 14 amino acids. CDR1 is SGHRS and CDR2 is YFSETQ in the germline V gene.

The chain combines TRBV11-1 with TRBJ2-3; possibly TRBD1 for D (6 bases). The germline V and J ends were trimmed by 5 bases and 6 bases, with 18 bases remaining between them. Germline CDR1 SGHAT, CDR2 FQDESV (reference sequence). The CDR3 sequence is 15 residues long. The CDR3, as DNA: TGTGCCAGCAGCCCCCTAGGAACAGGGTCCGATACGCAGTATTTT. Translating gives CASSPLGTGSDTQYF.

This clone was counted a single time. The CDR3 DNA sequence: TGTGCCAGCAGTGAAGGGCGAGGTAATGAGCAGTTCTTC. This gives the protein CASSEGRGNEQFF. The chain couples TRBV6-1 to TRBJ2-1; no firm D call. V lost 1 base and J 7 bases, leaving 8 bases between the germline ends. The CDR3 extends over 13 amino acids. The germline V gene has CDR1 MNHNS and CDR2 SASEGT.